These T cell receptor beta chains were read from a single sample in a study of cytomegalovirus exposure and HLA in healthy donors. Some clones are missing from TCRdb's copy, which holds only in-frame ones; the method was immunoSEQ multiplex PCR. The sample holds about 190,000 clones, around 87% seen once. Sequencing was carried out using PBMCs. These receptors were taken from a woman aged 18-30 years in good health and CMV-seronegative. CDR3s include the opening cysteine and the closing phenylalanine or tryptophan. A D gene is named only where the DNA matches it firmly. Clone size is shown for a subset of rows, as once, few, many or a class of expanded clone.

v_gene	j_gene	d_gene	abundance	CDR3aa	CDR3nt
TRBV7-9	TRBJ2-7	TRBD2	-	CASSFSGTSGLGRAYEQYF	TGTGCCAGCAGCTTCTCCGGGACTAGCGGGTTGGGTAGGGCCTACGAGCAGTACTTC
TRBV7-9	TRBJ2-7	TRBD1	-	CASGQGVLREQYF	TGTGCCAGCGGACAGGGGGTTTTAAGAGAGCAGTACTTC
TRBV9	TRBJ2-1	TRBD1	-	CASSVGVSGDRNEQFF	TGTGCCAGCAGCGTAGGGGTTTCCGGGGACAGGAATGAGCAGTTCTTC
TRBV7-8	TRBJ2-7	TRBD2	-	CASSSSGSSYEQYF	TGTGCCAGCAGCTCTAGCGGGAGTTCCTACGAGCAGTACTTC
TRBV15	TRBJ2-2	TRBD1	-	CATSLGQVANTGELFF	TGTGCCACCAGCCTCGGACAGGTTGCGAACACCGGGGAGCTGTTTTTT
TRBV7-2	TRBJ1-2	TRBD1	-	CASRQLDRGEGYTF	TGTGCCAGCAGGCAACTAGACAGGGGGGAAGGCTACACCTTC
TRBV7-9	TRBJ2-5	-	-	CASSLPGAQYF	TGTGCCAGCAGCTTACCAGGGGCCCAGTACTTC
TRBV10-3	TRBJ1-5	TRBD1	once	CAISGTGGLSNQPQHF	TGTGCCATCAGTGGTACAGGGGGTCTGAGCAATCAGCCCCAGCATTTT
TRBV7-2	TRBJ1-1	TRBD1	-	CASTRDRGNTEAFF	TGTGCCAGCACCCGGGACAGGGGGAACACTGAAGCTTTCTTT
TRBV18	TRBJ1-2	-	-	CASSPPGLTSTGYTF	TGTGCCAGCTCACCCCCAGGGCTAACCTCCACCGGCTACACCTTC
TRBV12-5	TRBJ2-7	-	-	CASGPGISYEQYF	TGTGCTAGTGGTCCCGGGATCTCCTACGAGCAGTACTTC
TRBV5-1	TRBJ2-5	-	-	CASSLARGSRGETQYF	TGCGCCAGCAGCTTGGCCAGGGGCTCCCGAGGGGAGACCCAGTACTTC
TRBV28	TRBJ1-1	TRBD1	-	CASSLSTGQGEAFF	TGTGCCAGCAGTTTATCTACAGGACAGGGTGAAGCTTTCTTT
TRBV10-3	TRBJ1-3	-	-	CAISDEEGSGNTIYF	TGTGCCATCAGTGATGAGGAGGGAAGTGGAAACACCATATATTTT
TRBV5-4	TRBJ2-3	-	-	CASSYRRDSKPTDTQYF	TGTGCCAGCAGTTACCGCCGGGACTCCAAACCCACAGATACGCAGTATTTT
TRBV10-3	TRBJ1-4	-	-	CAVRGQGEKLFF	TGTGCCGTTCGTGGCCAGGGGGAAAAACTGTTTTTT
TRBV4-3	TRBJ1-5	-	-	CASSQDQGRSGQPQHF	TGCGCCAGCAGCCAAGATCAGGGCAGGTCGGGTCAGCCCCAGCATTTT
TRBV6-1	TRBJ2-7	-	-	CASSKGVDEQYF	TGTGCCAGCAGCAAAGGGGTGGACGAGCAGTACTTC
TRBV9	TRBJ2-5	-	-	CASSVGDGRARETQYF	TGTGCCAGCAGCGTAGGTGACGGGAGAGCGCGGGAGACCCAGTACTTC
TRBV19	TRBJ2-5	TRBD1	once	CASSMGQLSRGTQYF	TGTGCCAGTAGTATGGGACAGTTATCAAGAGGGACCCAGTACTTC
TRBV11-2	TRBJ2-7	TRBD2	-	CASSLFTSGGGWYEQYF	TGTGCCAGCAGCTTATTTACTAGCGGGGGGGGGTGGTACGAGCAGTACTTC
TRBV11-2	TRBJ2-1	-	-	CASSLGPEEQLF	TGTGCCAGCAGCTTAGGGCCTGAGGAGCAGCTCTTC
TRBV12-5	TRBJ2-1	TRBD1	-	CASGSGTGGYNEQFF	TGTGCTAGTGGTTCGGGGACAGGGGGCTACAATGAGCAGTTCTTC
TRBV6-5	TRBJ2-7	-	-	CASSYSPSSYEQYF	TGTGCCAGCAGTTACTCTCCCAGCTCCTACGAGCAGTACTTC
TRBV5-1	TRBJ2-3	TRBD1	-	CASSLRGQTTDTQYF	TGCGCCAGCAGCCTCCGGGGACAGACCACAGATACGCAGTATTTT
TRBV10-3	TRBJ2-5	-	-	CAISDSRGSGETQYF	TGTGCCATCAGTGACTCGCGAGGGAGCGGAGAGACCCAGTACTTC
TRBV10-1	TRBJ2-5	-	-	CASSHATGETQYF	TGCGCCAGCAGCCACGCCACGGGGGAGACCCAGTACTTC
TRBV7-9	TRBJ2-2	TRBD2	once	CASSNSGTSNTGELFF	TGTGCCAGCAGCAACTCCGGGACTAGCAACACCGGGGAGCTGTTTTTT
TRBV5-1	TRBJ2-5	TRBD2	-	CASSLAGGGETQYF	TGCGCCAGCAGCTTAGCGGGGGGCGGAGAGACCCAGTACTTC